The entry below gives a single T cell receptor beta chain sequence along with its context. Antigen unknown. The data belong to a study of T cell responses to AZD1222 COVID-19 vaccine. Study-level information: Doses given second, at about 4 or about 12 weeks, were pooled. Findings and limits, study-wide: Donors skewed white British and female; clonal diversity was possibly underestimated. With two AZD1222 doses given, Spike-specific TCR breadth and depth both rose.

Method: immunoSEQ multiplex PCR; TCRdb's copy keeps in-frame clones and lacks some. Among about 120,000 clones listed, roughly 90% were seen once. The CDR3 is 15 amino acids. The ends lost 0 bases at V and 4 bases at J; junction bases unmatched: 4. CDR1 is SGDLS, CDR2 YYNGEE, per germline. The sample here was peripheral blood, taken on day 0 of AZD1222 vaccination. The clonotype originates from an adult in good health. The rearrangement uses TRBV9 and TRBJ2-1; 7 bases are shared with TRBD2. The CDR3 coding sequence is TGTGCCAGCAGCGTAGAGAGCGGGAATTACAATGAGCAGTTCTTC. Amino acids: CASSVESGNYNEQFF.